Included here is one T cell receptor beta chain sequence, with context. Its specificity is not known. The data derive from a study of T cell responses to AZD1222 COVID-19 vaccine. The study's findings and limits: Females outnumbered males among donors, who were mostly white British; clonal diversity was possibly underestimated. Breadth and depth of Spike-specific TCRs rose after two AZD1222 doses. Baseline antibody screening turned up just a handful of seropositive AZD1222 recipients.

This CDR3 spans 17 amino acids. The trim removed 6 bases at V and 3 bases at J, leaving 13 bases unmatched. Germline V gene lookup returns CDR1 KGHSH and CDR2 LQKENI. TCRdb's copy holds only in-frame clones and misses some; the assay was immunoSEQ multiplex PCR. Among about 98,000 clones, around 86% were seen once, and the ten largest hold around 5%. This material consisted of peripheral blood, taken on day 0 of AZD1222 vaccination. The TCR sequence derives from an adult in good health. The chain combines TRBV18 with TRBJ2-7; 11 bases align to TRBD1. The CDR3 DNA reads TGTGCCAGCTCCCCTCTTCCCGGGACAGGGGGGTTCTACGAGCAGTACTTC. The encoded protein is CASSPLPGTGGFYEQYF.